The 4 T cell receptor beta chains given below trace back to one sample, sequenced in a study of blood T cell repertoires in COVID-19. Assay used: immunoSEQ multiplex PCR; TCRdb lists only in-frame clones, some missing. This sample has tens of thousands of clones; approximately 91% occur once, and the top ten carry 13% to 15%. The sample comprised peripheral blood. These receptors originate from a human donor in a cohort sampled during active COVID-19.

V is TRBV28 and J is TRBJ2-4, with D possibly being TRBD2 (6 bases). The CDR3 totals 16 residues. The germline gives CDR1 MDHEN, CDR2 SYDVKM. V lost 1 base and J 0 bases, leaving 10 bases between the germline ends. As DNA, the CDR3 is TGTGCCAGCAGTTTATTAGGAGGGGTAGCCAAAAACATTCAGTACTTC. This translates into CASSLLGGVAKNIQYF.

The chain has TRBV12-3 or TRBV12-4 and TRBJ1-1; 7 bases map to TRBD1. J lost 4 bases, V lost 2 bases, and 1 base had no gene match. The CDR3 loop spans 13 amino acids. This chain's CDR3 is CASSLQGGTEAFF. CDR3 DNA: TGTGCCAGCAGTTTACAGGGGGGCACTGAAGCTTTCTTT.

This clone came up once. This chain links TRBV6-4 with TRBJ2-3; TRBD2 aligns across 9 bases. The germline gives CDR1 MRHNA, CDR2 SNTAGT. This CDR3 spans 15 amino acids. With 4 bases clipped from V and 1 base from J, the junction kept 3 bases outside the gene matches. For the CDR3, the DNA is TGTGCCAGCAGTGTCGAGCGGGGGGGCACAGATACGCAGTATTTT. The encoded protein is CASSVERGGTDTQYF.

J is TRBJ1-1 and V is TRBV12-5; 9 bases are a match to TRBD1. Per germline, CDR1 LGHNT and CDR2 FRNRAP. The trim removed 0 bases at V and 5 bases at J, leaving 7 bases unmatched. This CDR3 is 16 amino acids long. In DNA form, the CDR3 reads TGTGCTAGTGGTTTGGTAACAGGGGGCAGAAGGACTGAAGCTTTCTTT. Its translation: CASGLVTGGRRTEAFF.